This T cell receptor beta chain was found in a study of preoperative IRX-2 immunotherapy in early breast cancer. Sequenced by immunoSEQ multiplex PCR; TCRdb stores in-frame clones only, minus some. The sample lists more than 30,000 clones, about nine tenths occurring once. The CDR3 has 13 residues. Looked up from germline, CDR1 is MNHGY and CDR2 is SAAAGT. V shed 6 bases and J shed 6 bases, with 15 bases lying between them. The sample's treatment: preoperative locoregional IRX-2 cytokine immunotherapy. The sample was tumor tissue, taken after IRX-2 immunotherapy. This sequence was found in a human donor with breast cancer. The chain employs TRBV6-8 and TRBJ2-7, with D uncertain. The CDR3 coding sequence is TGTGCCAGCAGCCTACATCGGACGGGCGAGCAGTACGTC. The encoded protein is CASSLHRTGEQYV.